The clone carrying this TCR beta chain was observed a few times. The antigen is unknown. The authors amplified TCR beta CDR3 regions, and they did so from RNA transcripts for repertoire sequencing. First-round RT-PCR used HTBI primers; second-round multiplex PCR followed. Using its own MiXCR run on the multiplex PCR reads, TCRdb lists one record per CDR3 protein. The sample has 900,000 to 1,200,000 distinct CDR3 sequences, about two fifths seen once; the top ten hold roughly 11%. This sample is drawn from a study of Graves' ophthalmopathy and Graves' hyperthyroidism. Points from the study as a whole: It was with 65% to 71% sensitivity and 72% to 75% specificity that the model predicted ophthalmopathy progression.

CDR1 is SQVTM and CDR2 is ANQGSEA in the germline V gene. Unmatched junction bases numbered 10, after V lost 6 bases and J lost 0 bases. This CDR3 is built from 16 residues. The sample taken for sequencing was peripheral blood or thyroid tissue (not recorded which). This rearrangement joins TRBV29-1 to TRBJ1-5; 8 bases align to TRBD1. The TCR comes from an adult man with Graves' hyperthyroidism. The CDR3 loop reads CSVSGTGQPSNQPQHF. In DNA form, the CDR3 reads TGCAGCGTCTCCGGGACAGGACAACCTAGCAATCAGCCCCAGCATTTT.